The 16 T cell receptor beta chains below come from one sample, sequenced in a study of post-analysis software for immune sequencing data. Study findings and constraints: Five TRBV segments were significantly more frequent in patients than in controls. TRBV5-6, TRBV5-1 and TRBV20-1 were among these segments.

Included in the TCR beta cDNA libraries were unique molecular identifiers. TCRdb itself ran the PCR reads through MiXCR, one entry per CDR3 protein. Of hundreds of thousands of distinct CDR3 sequences detected, roughly 47% appear once; the ten largest clones hold about 1.8%. These receptors have no known antigen. Sequencing used blood. All receptors come from a girl aged 10 to 17 with multiple sclerosis.

V usage is TRBV6-5 and J usage is TRBJ2-4, with a tentative D call TRBD2 (5 bases). The last part of the DNA fits TRBJ2-7 better; the J call may be wrong. CDR3 length equals 14 residues. Looked up from germline, CDR1 is MNHEY and CDR2 is SVGAGI. Here the CDR3 reads CASSYLTGTYEQYF. CDR3 nucleotide sequence: TGTGCCAGCAGTTACCTGACGGGGACCTACGAGCAGTACTTC.

The chain links TRBV24-1 to TRBJ2-2, with TRBD1 matching 11 bases. Germline CDR1 is KGHDR and CDR2 is SFDVKD. The V gene end was trimmed by 9 bases and the J gene end by 5 bases; junction bases not matched to a gene: 7. CDR3 size: 15 residues. For the CDR3, the DNA is TGTGCCACCTCAGGACAGGGGGCAAGAACCGGGGAGCTGTTTTTT. Translating gives CATSGQGARTGELFF.

In its sample, this clonotype was seen once. The rearrangement uses TRBV12-3 or TRBV12-4 and TRBJ2-3; tentative D call: TRBD1 (5 bases). The CDR3 is made up of 12 amino acids. V lost 7 bases to trimming and J lost 5 bases, with 10 bases between them. CDR3 in amino acids: CASTLTEDTQYF. The CDR3 DNA reads as TGTGCCAGCACCCTGACAGAAGATACGCAGTATTTT.

This chain connects TRBV27 to TRBJ2-7; the D is unclear. The CDR3 runs to 11 residues. Trimming removed 5 bases from V and 6 bases from J, with 8 bases in between. Germline CDR1 MNHEY, CDR2 SMNVEV (reference sequence). CDR3: CASSTSFEQYF. The CDR3 DNA is TGTGCCAGCAGTACATCTTTCGAGCAGTACTTC.

The chain links TRBV6-1 to TRBJ1-2; weak D call: TRBD1 (5 bases). Trimming stripped 0 bases from V and 12 bases from J, with 11 bases between. The CDR3 is 12 residues long. Germline values: CDR1 MNHNS, CDR2 SASEGT. DNA of the CDR3: TGTGCCAGCAGTGAAGCGCGGGACGCGCACACCTTC. Encoded protein: CASSEARDAHTF.

CDR3 region: CASSPASGTGKETQYF. In DNA form, the CDR3 reads TGTGCCAGCAGTCCTGCTTCCGGGACAGGGAAAGAGACCCAGTACTTC. The genes are TRBV12-3 or TRBV12-4 and TRBJ2-5; 9 positions match TRBD1. This CDR3 comprises 16 residues. Unmatched junction bases numbered 10, after V lost 5 bases and J lost 3 bases.

The sample holds one count of this clonotype. The chain combines TRBV7-3 with TRBJ2-5, with 8 bases lining up with TRBD2. The germline CDR1 and CDR2 sequences are SGHTA and FQGTGA. J gave up 5 bases and V 3 bases, and 8 bases lay outside the gene matches. CDR3 length: 15 amino acids. In DNA form, the CDR3 reads TGTGCCAGCAGCTTGGGGGACTTAGCGGGGGAGACCCAGTACTTC. Amino acid sequence: CASSLGDLAGETQYF. The full variable domain, in which reference TRBV7-3 and TRBJ2-5 provide the parts outside the CDR3, is GAGVSQTPSNKVTEKGKYVELRCDPISGHTALYWYRQSLGQGPEFLIYFQGTGAADDSGLPNDRFFAVRPEGSVSTLKIQRTERGDSAVYLCASSLGDLAGETQYFGPGTRLLVL.

The J gene is TRBJ2-1, the V gene TRBV12-3 or TRBV12-4; 7 nucleotides agree with TRBD2. CDR3 length: 14 amino acids. The J segment lost 7 bases and the V segment lost 7 bases, leaving 10 bases of the junction unmatched. The CDR3 is CASKGAGVGNEQFF. The DNA for the CDR3 is TGTGCCAGCAAAGGGGCGGGAGTGGGGAATGAGCAGTTCTTC.

The CDR3 DNA sequence: TGCAGTGCTAGAGAGGCTGGGACACGACAAGAGACCCAGTACTTC. Translating it yields CSAREAGTRQETQYF. V is TRBV20-1 and J is TRBJ2-5; possible D gene TRBD1, 6 bases. CDR3 length equals 15 residues. Germline V gene data show CDR1 as DFQATT and CDR2 as SNEGSKA (reference sequence). The V end was cut by 0 bases, the J end by 2 bases, with 13 bases between.

This CDR3 is CASSLGDQTEAFF. CDR3 nucleotide sequence: TGTGCCAGCAGCTTAGGTGATCAAACTGAAGCTTTCTTT. V gene TRBV11-1 combines with J gene TRBJ1-1; D gene ambiguous. Germline V CDR1 and CDR2: SGHAT, FQDESV (reference sequence). There are 13 residues in the CDR3. V lost 1 base and J lost 5, with 8 bases in between. Full variable domain (missing parts from reference TRBV11-1 and TRBJ1-1): EAEVAQSPRYKITEKSQAVAFWCDPISGHATLYWYRQILGQGPELLVQFQDESVVDDSQLPKDRFSAERLKGVDSTLKIQPAELGDSAMYLCASSLGDQTEAFFGQGTRLTVV.

The CDR3 region has the DNA TGCGCCAGCAGCTTGGAACTCATCCCCTACAATGAGCAGTTCTTC. Translated: CASSLELIPYNEQFF. The chain couples TRBV5-1 to TRBJ2-1; D is unresolved. The germline V and J ends were trimmed by 0 bases and 2 bases, with 9 bases remaining between them. Germline CDR1 is SGHRS and CDR2 is YFSETQ. This CDR3 is 15 amino acids long.

This sequence joins TRBV7-6 and TRBJ2-7, with D possibly TRBD2 on 6 matching bases. The last part of the DNA fits TRBJ2-4 better; the J call may be wrong. The CDR3 contains 17 residues. Looked up from germline, CDR1 is SGHVS and CDR2 is FNYEAQ. CDR3 protein: CASSSLYLGGRKNIQYF. In DNA form, the CDR3 reads TGTGCCAGCAGCTCCCTTTACCTCGGGGGACGCAAAAACATTCAGTACTTC.

This clonotype was observed a few times. The V gene is TRBV7-2, the J gene TRBJ2-1; D is ambiguous. CDR1 is SGHTA, CDR2 FQGNSA, per germline. This CDR3 is 17 amino acids long. V gave up 1 base and J gave up 6 bases, with 19 bases separating them. In DNA, the CDR3 is TGTGCCAGCAGCTTAGTCGCCCAGCGCCTTGGTGGCAATGAGCAGTTCTTC. This sequence encodes CASSLVAQRLGGNEQFF.

V gene TRBV7-3 combines with J gene TRBJ2-1, with TRBD2 matching 12 bases. CDR3 size: 14 residues. V dropped 7 bases and J dropped 8; count of bases not matched to a gene: 6. CDR1 is SGHTA, CDR2 FQGTGA, per germline. The CDR3 loop is CASTLAGGRDEQFF. CDR3 sequence (DNA): TGTGCCAGCACCCTAGCGGGGGGGAGGGATGAGCAGTTCTTC. Supplemented by reference TRBV7-3 and TRBJ2-1, the full variable domain reads GAGVSQTPSNKVTEKGKYVELRCDPISGHTALYWYRQSLGQGPEFLIYFQGTGAADDSGLPNDRFFAVRPEGSVSTLKIQRTERGDSAVYLCASTLAGGRDEQFFGPGTRLTVL.

This chain's CDR3 is CASSARSGTDPYEQYF. Written as DNA, the CDR3 is TGTGCCAGCAGCGCCCGATCCGGGACGGATCCCTACGAGCAGTACTTC. The J gene is TRBJ2-7, the V gene TRBV11-2, with D perhaps matching TRBD1 or TRBD2 (5 bases each). Trimming cost V 5 bases and J 2 bases, with 19 bases left between them. There are 16 residues in the CDR3. CDR1 is SGHAT, CDR2 FQNNGV, per germline.

The CDR3 spells CASSSRRARETDTQYF. The CDR3 coding sequence is TGTGCCAGCAGTTCCCGAAGGGCGCGGGAGACAGATACGCAGTATTTT. The genes are TRBV6-5 and TRBJ2-3, with 7 bases aligning to TRBD2. V was pared by 4 bases and J by 3 bases, with 10 bases of the junction left unmatched. Germline V gene lookup returns CDR1 MNHEY and CDR2 SVGAGI. The CDR3 extends over 16 amino acids.